The clone carrying this T cell receptor (beta chain) appeared once. Its target is unknown. This CDR3 region has 15 residues. Germline CDR1 is LNHDA and CDR2 is SQIVND (reference sequence). V lost 5 bases and J lost 0, with 14 bases in between. Researchers ran the PCR with 60 Vbeta and 13 Jbeta primers. The data were produced by immunoSEQ multiplex PCR, yet TCRdb's version contains in-frame clones alone and is incomplete. The table has 160,000 or so clones, roughly 78% seen once; the top ten hold 2% to 2.5%. Regarding donors, all were healthy bone marrow donors. The source of the sample is a study of cytomegalovirus exposure and HLA in healthy donors. Study at large: The 110 million or so unique TCR beta sequences, from 150 million to 200 million T cells, were found by an earlier analysis. Unique TCRs from HLA-typed donors, 80 million to 100 million of them, were held in an early data release.

Whole-study results and caveats: Exclusion as indistinguishable affected some V segments, including TRBV6-2 and TRBV6-3.

V is TRBV19 and J is TRBJ2-7, with a weak D call TRBD2 (6 bases). Material for sequencing was PBMCs. The receptor's source is a man aged 40-49 years in good health and CMV-seronegative. In nucleotides, the CDR3 is TGTGCCAGTAGTCCCCTCCGGGGGAGCTCCTACGAGCAGTACTTC. Translated: CASSPLRGSSYEQYF. The variable domain in full, completed from reference TRBV19 and TRBJ2-7, reads DGGITQSPKYLFRKEGQNVTLSCEQNLNHDAMYWYRQDPGQGLRLIYYSQIVNDFQKGDIAEGYSVSREKKESFPLTVTSAQKNPTAFYLCASSPLRGSSYEQYFGPGTRLTVT.